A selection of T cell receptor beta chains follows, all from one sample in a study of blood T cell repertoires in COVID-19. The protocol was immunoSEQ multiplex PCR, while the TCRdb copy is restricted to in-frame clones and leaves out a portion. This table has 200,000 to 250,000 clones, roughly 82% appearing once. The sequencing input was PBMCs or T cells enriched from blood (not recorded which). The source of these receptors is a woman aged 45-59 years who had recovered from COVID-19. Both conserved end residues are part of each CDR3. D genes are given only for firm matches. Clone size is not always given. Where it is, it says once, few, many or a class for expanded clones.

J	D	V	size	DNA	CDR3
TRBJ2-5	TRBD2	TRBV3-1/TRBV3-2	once	TGTGCCAGCAGCCAAGAGCATTTAACGACTAGCCCCGAGACCCAGTACTTC	CASSQEHLTTSPETQYF
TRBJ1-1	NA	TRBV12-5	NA	TGTGCTAGTGGCAAACAGGGTTGGCTCCACACTGAAGCTTTCTTT	CASGKQGWLHTEAFF
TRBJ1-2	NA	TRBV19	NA	TGTGCCAGCAGACGTGCGGGGACCTATGGCTACACCTTC	CASRRAGTYGYTF
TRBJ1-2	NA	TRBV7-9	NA	TGTGCCAGCAGCTTAGGAGCCGCTGGCTACACCTTC	CASSLGAAGYTF
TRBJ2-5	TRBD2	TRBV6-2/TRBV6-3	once	TGTGCCAGCAGTTACGACCCCTTTCGACTAGCGGACCAAGAGACCCAGTACTTC	CASSYDPFRLADQETQYF
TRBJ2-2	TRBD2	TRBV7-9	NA	TGTGCCAGCAGCCGACCTGGACTAGCTGAGGAGCTGTTTTTT	CASSRPGLAEELFF
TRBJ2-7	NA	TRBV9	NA	TGTGCCAGCAGCGTATCGGGGGGCGCCGGCTACGAGCAGTACTTC	CASSVSGGAGYEQYF
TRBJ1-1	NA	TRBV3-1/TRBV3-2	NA	TGTGCCAGCAGCAAACCCGGTAGTACTGAAGCTTTCTTT	CASSKPGSTEAFF
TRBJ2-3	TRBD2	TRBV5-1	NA	TGCGCCAGCAAGGCTAGCGGGACAGATACGCAGTATTTT	CASKASGTDTQYF
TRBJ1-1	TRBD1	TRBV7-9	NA	TGTGCCAGCTTACGCAAGGGACAGGGGAACACTGAAGCTTTCTTT	CASLRKGQGNTEAFF
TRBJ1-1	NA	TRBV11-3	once	TGTGCCAGCAGCTTAGATTCCCGGGGAGGGACTGAAGCTTTCTTT	CASSLDSRGGTEAFF
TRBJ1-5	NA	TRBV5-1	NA	TGCGCCAGCAGAGGGACACTCGGCGAAGCCCAGCATTTT	CASRGTLGEAQHF
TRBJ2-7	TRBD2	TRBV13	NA	TGTGCCAGCCAAAGGCGGGAGTACGCCTACGAGCAGTACTTC	CASQRREYAYEQYF
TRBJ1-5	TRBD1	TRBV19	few	TGTGCCAGTAGTACGGGACAGGGACGGAGCAATCAGCCCCAGCATTTT	CASSTGQGRSNQPQHF
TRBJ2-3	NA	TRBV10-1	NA	TGCGCCAGCAGTGAGTGGGGGCCAGATCTCCCAGATACGCAGTATTTT	CASSEWGPDLPDTQYF
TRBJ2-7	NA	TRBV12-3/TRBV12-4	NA	TGTGCCAGCAGCTCCTCTCGCGAGCAGTACTTC	CASSSSREQYF
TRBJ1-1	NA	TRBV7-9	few	TGTGCCAGCAGCTTGTCATTCGGGACAACCGAGACTGAAGCTTTCTTT	CASSLSFGTTETEAFF
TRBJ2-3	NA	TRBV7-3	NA	TGTGCCAGCAGCTCCTCGGGGGTGGGCGGAGATACGCAGTATTTT	CASSSSGVGGDTQYF
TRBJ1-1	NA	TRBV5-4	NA	TGTGCCAGCAGCTTGGGGGACATTGAAGCTTTCTTT	CASSLGDIEAFF
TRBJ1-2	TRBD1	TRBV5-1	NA	TGCGCCAGCAGCCACACAGGGGGCGCGGATGGCTACACCTTC	CASSHTGGADGYTF
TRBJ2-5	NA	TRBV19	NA	TGTGCCAGTAGTTCAGGACTGAGAGGAGTATCGGAGACCCAGTACTTC	CASSSGLRGVSETQYF
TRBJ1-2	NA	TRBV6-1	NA	TGTGCCAGCAGTGAATCTCCTATGCGCGGCTACACCTTC	CASSESPMRGYTF
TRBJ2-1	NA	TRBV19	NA	TGTGCCAGTAGTATGGGCCAGATGCCTTGGGATGAGCAGTTCTTC	CASSMGQMPWDEQFF
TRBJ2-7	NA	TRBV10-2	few	TGCGCCACAGCAGTCAGGCGCTCTTACTCCTACGAGCAGTACTTC	CATAVRRSYSYEQYF
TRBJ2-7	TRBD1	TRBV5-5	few	TGTGCCAGCAGCGCGGACAGGAGGGAGCAGTACTTC	CASSADRREQYF
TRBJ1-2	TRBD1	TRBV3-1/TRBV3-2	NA	TGTGCCAGCAGCTTGGGACAGCCCGCGGGCTACACCTTC	CASSLGQPAGYTF
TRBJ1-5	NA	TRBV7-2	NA	TGTGCCAGCAGCTTAGCGAGGCCGGGTGCGGAGCCCCAGCATTTT	CASSLARPGAEPQHF
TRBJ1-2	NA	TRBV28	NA	TGTGCCAGCAGTTTTGGCCGATCTTATGGCTACACCTTC	CASSFGRSYGYTF
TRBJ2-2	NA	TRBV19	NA	TGTGCCAGTAGTTACATACAGGGAATCGGGGAGCTGTTTTTT	CASSYIQGIGELFF
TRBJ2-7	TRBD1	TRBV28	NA	TGTGCCAGCAGTTTATTGGGACAGGGGGCTTACGAGCAGTACTTC	CASSLLGQGAYEQYF
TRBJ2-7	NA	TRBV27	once	TGTGCCAGCAGTTTTGGGCCCACCTACGAGCAGTACTTC	CASSFGPTYEQYF
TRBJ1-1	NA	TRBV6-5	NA	TGTGCCAGCATTCCCGTGAGACAGGCGAACACTGAAGCTTTCTTT	CASIPVRQANTEAFF
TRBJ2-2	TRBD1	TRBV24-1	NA	TGTGCCACCGGGACAGGCATGAACACCGGGGAGCTGTTTTTT	CATGTGMNTGELFF
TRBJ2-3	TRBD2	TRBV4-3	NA	TGCGCCAGCAGCCAAGATACTAGCGGGAGGGCCACTAGCACAGATACGCAGTATTTT	CASSQDTSGRATSTDTQYF
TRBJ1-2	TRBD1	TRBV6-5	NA	TGTGCCAGCAGTTACGAGGGGACAGCGAACTATGGCTACACCTTC	CASSYEGTANYGYTF
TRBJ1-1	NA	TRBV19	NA	TGTGCCAGTAGTATTGATTTCGGCACTGAAGCTTTCTTT	CASSIDFGTEAFF
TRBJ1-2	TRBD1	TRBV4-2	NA	TGTGCCAGCAGCCAAGATATGGAGGGGGCGCGTTATGGCTACACCTTC	CASSQDMEGARYGYTF
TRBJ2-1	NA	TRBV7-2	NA	TGTGCCAGCAGCTTAGCCCCTATGGAGCAGTTCTTC	CASSLAPMEQFF
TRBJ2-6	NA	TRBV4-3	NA	TGCGCCAGCAGCCAAGATAGGGGGGGGTCCACCGGGGCCAACGTCCTGACTTTC	CASSQDRGGSTGANVLTF
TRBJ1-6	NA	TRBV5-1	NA	TGCGCCAGCAGCTTGGCGGGGTATAATTCACCCCTCCACTTT	CASSLAGYNSPLHF
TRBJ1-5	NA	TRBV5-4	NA	TGTGCCAGCAGCGAAGGGGGTAATCATCAGCCCCAGCATTTT	CASSEGGNHQPQHF
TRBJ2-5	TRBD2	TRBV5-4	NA	TGTGCCAGCAGCTTGTCCACGGGGGGGACTACCGGGGAGACCCAGTACTTC	CASSLSTGGTTGETQYF
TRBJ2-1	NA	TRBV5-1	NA	TGCGCCAGCAGCTTGGGACTAACCTCCTACAATGAGCAGTTCTTC	CASSLGLTSYNEQFF
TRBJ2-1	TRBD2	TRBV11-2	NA	TGTGCCAGCAGCCCCTACCCACGGGAGGTTGGGTATGAGCAGTTCTTC	CASSPYPREVGYEQFF
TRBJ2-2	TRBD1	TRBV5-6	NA	TGTGCCAGCAGTTCAATCGGTGAGACAGGGACCGGGGAGCTGTTTTTT	CASSSIGETGTGELFF
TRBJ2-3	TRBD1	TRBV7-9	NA	TGTGCCAGCAGCGCGAGGGGGACAGGAAACACAGATACGCAGTATTTT	CASSARGTGNTDTQYF
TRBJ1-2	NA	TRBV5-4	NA	TGTGCCAGCAGCTTGGGCGGCAGGGAAGCTAACTATGGCTACACCTTC	CASSLGGREANYGYTF
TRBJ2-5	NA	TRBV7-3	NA	TGTGCCAGCAGCCCCCGCTCGGGAGAGACCCAGTACTTC	CASSPRSGETQYF
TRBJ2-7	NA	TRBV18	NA	TGTGCCAGCTCCCTTGACCTGACGGGGACTTACGAGCAGTACTTC	CASSLDLTGTYEQYF
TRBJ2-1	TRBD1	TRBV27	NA	TGTGCCAGCAGTTCCACCGGGACAGGGACGTTCGGGGGTGAGCAGTTCTTC	CASSSTGTGTFGGEQFF
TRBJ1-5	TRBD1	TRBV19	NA	TGTGCCAGTAGTAAACAGGGGGACATCCGAAATCAGCCCCAGCATTTT	CASSKQGDIRNQPQHF
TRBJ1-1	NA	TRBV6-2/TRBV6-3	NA	TGTGCCAGCAGTTCTGCATGGGCGAACACTGAAGCTTTCTTT	CASSSAWANTEAFF
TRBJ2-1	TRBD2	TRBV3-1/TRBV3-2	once	TGTGCCAGCAGCCTAGGACTAGCGGTCAATGAGCAGTTCTTC	CASSLGLAVNEQFF
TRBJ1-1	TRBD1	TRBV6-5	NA	TGTGCCAGCAGGGAGGACAGGGGGAGTACCACTGAAGCTTTCTTT	CASREDRGSTTEAFF
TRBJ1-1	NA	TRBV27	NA	TGTGCCAGCAGGGAAGGGGGGGGGAACACTGAAGCTTTCTTT	CASREGGGNTEAFF
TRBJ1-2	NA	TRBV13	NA	TGTGCCAGCAGCTTAGTCGTTGCAGGGTATGGCTACACCTTC	CASSLVVAGYGYTF
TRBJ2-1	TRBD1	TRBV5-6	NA	TGTGCCAGCAGCTTATACCAGGGGGCCTCCTACAATGAGCAGTTCTTC	CASSLYQGASYNEQFF
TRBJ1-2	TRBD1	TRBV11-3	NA	TGTGCCAGCAGCTCACAGGGGCCCCGCGGCTATGGCTACACCTTC	CASSSQGPRGYGYTF
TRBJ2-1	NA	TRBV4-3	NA	TGCGCCAGCAGCCAAGATTCCGGGGGCTCCTACAATGAGCAGTTCTTC	CASSQDSGGSYNEQFF